A single sample is the source of the 4 T cell receptor beta chains below, sequenced in a study of T cells in Graves' hyperthyroidism and ophthalmopathy. RNA transcripts gave rise to amplified TCR beta CDR3 regions. The HTBI primer set was used in a first-round RT-PCR of the TCR CDR3. Each CDR3 protein is one row after TCRdb ran MiXCR on the multiplex PCR reads. The top ten hold around a third of the sample, which has roughly 700,000 distinct CDR3 sequences, 30% to 40% seen once. Sequencing was done on a sample of blood. The receptors derive from a woman aged 40 to 50 with Graves' hyperthyroidism.

The chain combines TRBV11-1 with TRBJ1-2; 9 positions match TRBD1. CDR3 length: 13 residues. The V and J ends lost 5 bases and 7 bases, in that order; junction bases with no gene match: 5. Germline V CDR1 and CDR2: SGHAT, FQDESV (reference sequence). CDR3 loop: CASSHRDRVGYTF. The CDR3 bases are TGTGCCAGCAGCCACCGGGACAGGGTTGGCTACACCTTC.

The rearrangement uses TRBV7-2 and TRBJ2-7, with 10 bases that match TRBD2. Germline CDR1 is SGHTA and CDR2 is FQGNSA. Trimming at V came to 2 bases and at J to 2 bases, leaving 6 bases not matched to a gene. The length of the CDR3 is 16 residues. CDR3: CASSLLAGGKPYEQYF. DNA of the CDR3: TGTGCCAGCAGCTTATTAGCGGGAGGCAAGCCCTACGAGCAGTACTTC.

This clonotype was seen many times. The V and J genes are TRBV2 and TRBJ1-5; no clear D gene. V shed 3 bases and J shed 6 bases, with 9 bases lying between them. CDR3 length: 13 residues. Germline V lookup: CDR1 SNHLY, CDR2 FYNNEI. CDR3 in amino acids: CASSDLKPQPQHF. The CDR3 DNA reads as TGTGCCAGCAGTGACTTAAAGCCTCAGCCCCAGCATTTT.

Of note for this clonotype: Sequence at one end of the junction differs from germline and may be a read error. The chain couples TRBV10-3 to TRBJ2-2; 9 bases align to TRBD1. This CDR3 is 16 amino acids long. In germline, CDR1 is ENHRY, CDR2 SYGVKD. DNA of the CDR3: TGTGCCAGCAGTGACTACGGGACAGGGAACACCCGGGAGCTGTTTTTT. Protein sequence: CASSDYGTGNTRELFF.